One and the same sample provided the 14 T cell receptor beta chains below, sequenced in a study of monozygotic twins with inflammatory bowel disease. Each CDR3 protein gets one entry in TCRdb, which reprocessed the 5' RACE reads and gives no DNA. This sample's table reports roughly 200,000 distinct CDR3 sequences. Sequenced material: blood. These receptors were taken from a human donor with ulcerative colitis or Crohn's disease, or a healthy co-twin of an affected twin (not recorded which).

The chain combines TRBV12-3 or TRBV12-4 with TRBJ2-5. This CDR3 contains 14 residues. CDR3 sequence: CASSLGIVQETQYF.

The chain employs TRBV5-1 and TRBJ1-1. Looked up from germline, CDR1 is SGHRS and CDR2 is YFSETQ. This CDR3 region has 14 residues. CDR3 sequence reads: CASSLAAAVPEAFF.

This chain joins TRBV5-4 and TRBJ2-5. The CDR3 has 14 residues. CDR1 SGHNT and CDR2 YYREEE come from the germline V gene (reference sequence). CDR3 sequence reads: CASSLGVQQETQYF.

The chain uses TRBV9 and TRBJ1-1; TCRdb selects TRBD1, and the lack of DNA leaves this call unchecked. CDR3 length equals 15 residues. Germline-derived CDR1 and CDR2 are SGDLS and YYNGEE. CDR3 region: CASSTGGQGTTEAFF.

The CDR3: CASTIRSLNTGELFF. The chain recombines TRBV12-3 or TRBV12-4 with TRBJ2-2. The CDR3 length is 15 residues.

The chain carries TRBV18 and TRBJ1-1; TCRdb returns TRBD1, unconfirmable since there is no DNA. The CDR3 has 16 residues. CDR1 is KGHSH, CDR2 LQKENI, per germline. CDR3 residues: CASSPRTGGQGAEAFF.

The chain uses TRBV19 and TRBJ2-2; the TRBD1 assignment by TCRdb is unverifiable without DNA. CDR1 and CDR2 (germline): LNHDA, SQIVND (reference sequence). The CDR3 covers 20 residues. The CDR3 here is CASSIRSLGAGNGNTGELFF.

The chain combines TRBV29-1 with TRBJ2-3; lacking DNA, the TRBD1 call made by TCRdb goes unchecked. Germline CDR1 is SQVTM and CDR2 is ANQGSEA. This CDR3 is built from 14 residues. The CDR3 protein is CSAGRQGPTDTQYF.

This CDR3 reads CASSLDGSNVLTF. This chain links TRBV7-9 with TRBJ2-6. The CDR3 consists of 13 residues. Per the germline V gene, CDR1 is SEHNR and CDR2 is FQNEAQ (reference sequence).

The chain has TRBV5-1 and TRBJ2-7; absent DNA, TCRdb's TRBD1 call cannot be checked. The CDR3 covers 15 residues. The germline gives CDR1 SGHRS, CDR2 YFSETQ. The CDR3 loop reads CASSLDGGITYEQYF.

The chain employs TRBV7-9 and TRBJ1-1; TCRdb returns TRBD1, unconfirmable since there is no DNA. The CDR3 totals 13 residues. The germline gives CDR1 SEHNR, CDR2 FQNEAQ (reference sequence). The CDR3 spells CASSWGQGTEAFF.

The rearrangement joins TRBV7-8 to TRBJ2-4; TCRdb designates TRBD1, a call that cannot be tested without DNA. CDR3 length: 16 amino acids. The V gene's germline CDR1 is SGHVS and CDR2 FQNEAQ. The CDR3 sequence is CASSARRGQAKNIQYF.

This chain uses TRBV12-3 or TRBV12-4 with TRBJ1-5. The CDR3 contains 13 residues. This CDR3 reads CASSLRSFQPQHF.

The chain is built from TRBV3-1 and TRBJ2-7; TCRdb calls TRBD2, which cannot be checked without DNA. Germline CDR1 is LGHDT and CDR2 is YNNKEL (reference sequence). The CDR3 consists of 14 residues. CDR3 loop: CASSRMLGEYEQYF.